One sample yielded the 15 T cell receptor beta chains listed below, sequenced in a study of cytomegalovirus exposure and HLA in healthy donors. With 60 Vbeta and 13 Jbeta primers, the PCR was carried out. TCRdb's table, derived via immunoSEQ multiplex PCR, lists solely in-frame clones and lacks some. The sample lists 180,000 or so clones, under 9.5% seen once, with roughly 1.3% in the top ten. Sequenced input: PBMCs. These receptors were taken from a young woman in good health and CMV-seropositive.

This clone was picked up a small number of times. V is TRBV29-1 and J is TRBJ2-7; a weak D match, TRBD1 (5 bases). Germline lookup yields CDR1 SQVTM and CDR2 ANQGSEA. Trimming shortened V by 2 bases and J by 5 bases, and 10 bases separated the two germline ends. The CDR3 extends over 12 amino acids. CDR3 in amino acids: CSVEPRVNEQYF. In DNA form, the CDR3 reads TGCAGCGTTGAACCCAGGGTTAACGAGCAGTACTTC.

In its sample, this clone was seen a few times. The V and J genes are TRBV5-6 and TRBJ2-2; 9 bases line up with TRBD2. This CDR3 spans 15 amino acids. Germline V gene lookup returns CDR1 SGHDT and CDR2 YYEEEE. Germline trimming cut 5 bases from V and 1 base from J; bases unmatched to any gene: 3. CDR3 nucleotide sequence: TGTGCCAGCAGGTATAGCGGGAGGAACACCGGGGAGCTGTTTTTT. As protein: CASRYSGRNTGELFF.

This clone has just a few counts. Compared with germline, one end of the junction differs, possibly owing to a read error. The V gene is TRBV14, the J gene TRBJ2-7, with D possibly being TRBD2 (6 bases). The CDR3 runs 16 residues. Germline V gene data show CDR1 as SGHDN and CDR2 as FVKESK. The DNA for the CDR3 is TGTGCCAGCAGCCAAGACCCGAGGAGCGGGCCCTACGTGCAGTACTTC. Translating it yields CASSQDPRSGPYVQYF.

This clone was seen more than once but under ten times. The chain links TRBV18 to TRBJ2-3; D may be TRBD1 (5 bases). V was trimmed by 1 base and J by 6 bases, leaving 11 bases between them. Looked up from germline, CDR1 is KGHSH and CDR2 is LQKENI. CDR3 length: 14 amino acids. CDR3 coding DNA: TGTGCCAGCTCACCACGGCAGGGCAGCGATACGCAGTATTTT. Protein product: CASSPRQGSDTQYF.

The chain joins TRBV27 to TRBJ2-5; D is possibly TRBD1 (6 bases). The CDR3 loop spans 15 amino acids. Trimming removed 2 bases at V and 1 base at J, with 11 bases between. Germline loops: CDR1 MNHEY, CDR2 SMNVEV (reference sequence). CDR3 bases: TGTGCCAGCAGTTTAGGCAGGGGTCGCCAAGAGACCCAGTACTTC. Amino acids: CASSLGRGRQETQYF.

This clone was recorded a few times. V gene TRBV7-7 combines with J gene TRBJ2-3; D not certain. The CDR3 extends over 13 amino acids. Germline V gene sequence: CDR1 SSHAT, CDR2 FNYEAQ (reference sequence). With 4 bases removed from V and 3 bases from J, the gap between germline ends came to 8 bases. The CDR3 nucleotides are TGTGCCAGCAGCTCCTCTAGGACAGATACGCAGTATTTT. This gives the protein CASSSSRTDTQYF. Complete variable domain (other parts from reference TRBV7-7 and TRBJ2-3): GAGVSQSPRYKVTKRGQDVTLRCDPISSHATLYWYQQALGQGPEFLTYFNYEAQPDKSGLPSDRFSAERPEGSISTLTIQRTEQRDSAMYRCASSSSRTDTQYFGPGTRLTVL.

The CDR3 DNA reads as TGTGCCAGCAGTGTATTAGGAGGTCTCTACGAGCAGTACTTC. Encoded protein: CASSVLGGLYEQYF. The rearrangement joins TRBV2 to TRBJ2-7, with D possibly TRBD2 on 5 matching bases. Germline V gene lookup returns CDR1 SNHLY and CDR2 FYNNEI. V was clipped by 4 bases and J by 3 bases, with 13 bases between them. This CDR3 region has 14 residues.

The chain couples TRBV10-3 to TRBJ2-4; perhaps TRBD2 as D (5 bases). Trimming shortened V by 1 base and J by 8 bases, and 15 bases separated the two germline ends. Germline V gene sequence: CDR1 ENHRY, CDR2 SYGVKD. The CDR3 runs to 15 residues. CDR3 amino acids: CAISEFSPREDIQYF. The CDR3 region has the DNA TGTGCCATCAGTGAGTTTTCACCGAGGGAAGACATTCAGTACTTC.

This chain uses TRBV29-1 with TRBJ1-1; D is perhaps TRBD1 (5 bases). Trimming took 7 bases from V and 4 from J, leaving 13 bases between them. Germline CDR1 SQVTM, CDR2 ANQGSEA. The CDR3 has 12 amino acids. CDR3: CSALMGGTEAFF. CDR3 in DNA: TGCAGCGCTCTCATGGGGGGCACTGAAGCTTTCTTT.

The chain uses TRBV11-2 and TRBJ2-1; no clear D. The CDR3 covers 16 residues. Germline lookup yields CDR1 SGHAT and CDR2 FQNNGV. Trimming removed 1 base from V and 0 bases from J, with 10 bases in between. Written as DNA, the CDR3 is TGTGCCAGCAGCTTAGCACGGCGGTTCTCCTACAATGAGCAGTTCTTC. This sequence encodes CASSLARRFSYNEQFF.

The chain links TRBV7-7 to TRBJ2-5, with 7 nucleotides matching TRBD1. Looked up from germline, CDR1 is SSHAT and CDR2 is FNYEAQ (reference sequence). The J segment lost 5 bases and the V segment lost 3 bases, leaving 6 bases of the junction unmatched. The CDR3 covers 14 residues. CDR3 sequence reads: CASSLRQGYETQYF. The DNA for the CDR3 is TGTGCCAGCAGCTTGAGACAGGGCTATGAGACCCAGTACTTC.

The gene calls are TRBV11-1 and TRBJ2-1; the D gene is possibly TRBD2 (5 bases). V gave up 7 bases and J gave up 9 bases, with 19 bases separating them. The CDR3 covers 14 residues. From germline, CDR1 is SGHAT and CDR2 FQDESV (reference sequence). The CDR3 region is CASTFISNGGEQFF. The DNA of the CDR3 is TGTGCCAGCACCTTTATTTCAAACGGAGGTGAGCAGTTCTTC.

V gene TRBV7-2 combines with J gene TRBJ2-5; D might be TRBD2 (5 bases). V shed 3 bases and J shed 5 bases, with 10 bases lying between them. The CDR3 runs 13 residues. Germline V gives CDR1 SGHTA, CDR2 FQGNSA. CDR3 sequence (DNA): TGTGCCAGCAGCTTTGGCGGGCGGGAGACCCAGTACTTC. Translating it yields CASSFGGRETQYF.

This clone was picked up a small number of times. This rearrangement joins TRBV2 to TRBJ2-1, with TRBD1 matching 9 bases. In germline, CDR1 is SNHLY, CDR2 FYNNEI. This CDR3 has 14 amino acids. After removal of 5 bases from V and 7 bases from J, the junction contained 6 bases not matched to a gene. CDR3 residues: CASSTPGQGNEQFF. In nucleotides, the CDR3 is TGTGCCAGCAGTACTCCGGGACAGGGTAATGAGCAGTTCTTC.

This clone was found a few times. The chain recombines TRBV1 with TRBJ2-1; the table assigns TRBD2, which was not confirmed against the DNA. TRBV1 is a pseudogene. The length of the CDR3 is 18 residues. CDR3 loop: CTSSQESFGKREYNEQFF. CDR3 bases: TGCACCAGCAGCCAAGAGAGTTTCGGGAAGCGGGAGTACAATGAGCAGTTCTTC.